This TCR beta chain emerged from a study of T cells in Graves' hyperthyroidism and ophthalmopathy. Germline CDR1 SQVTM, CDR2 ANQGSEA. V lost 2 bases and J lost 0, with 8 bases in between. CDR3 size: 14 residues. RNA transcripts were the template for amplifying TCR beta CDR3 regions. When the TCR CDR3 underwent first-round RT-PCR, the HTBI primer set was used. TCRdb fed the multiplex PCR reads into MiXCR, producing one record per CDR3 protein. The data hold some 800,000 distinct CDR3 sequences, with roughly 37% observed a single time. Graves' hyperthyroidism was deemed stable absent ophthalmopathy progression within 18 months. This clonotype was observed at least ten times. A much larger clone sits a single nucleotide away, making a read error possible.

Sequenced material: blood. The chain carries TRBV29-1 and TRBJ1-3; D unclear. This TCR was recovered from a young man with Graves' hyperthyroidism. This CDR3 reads CSVESWSSGNTIYF. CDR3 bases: TGCAGCGTTGAATCTTGGAGCTCTGGAAACACCATATATTTT.